This T cell receptor (beta chain) was profiled in a study of blood T cell repertoires in COVID-19. Background on the study: Researchers got acute and convalescent COVID-19 samples from the United States, Italy and Spain. From T cells, B-cell-depleted T cells, or PBMCs came the material, which was cDNA or gDNA.

Authors' processing steps: Reference gene primer amplification in the assay estimated nucleated cell counts. Method: immunoSEQ multiplex PCR; TCRdb's copy keeps in-frame clones and lacks some. The V and J calls and clone size come from that table; D and trimming were worked out from the DNA. The sample lists fewer than 450,000 clones, around 91% seen once, with around 3.3% in the top ten. Germline V gene data show CDR1 as SGHAT and CDR2 as FQNNGV. The ends were cut back, 5 bases at V and 3 bases at J, with 19 bases in the middle. The CDR3 runs to 17 residues. This TCR was sampled from a woman aged 18-30 years who had recovered from COVID-19. Sequenced input: peripheral blood. This rearrangement joins TRBV11-2 to TRBJ2-2; a possible D gene is TRBD2 (5 bases). In DNA, the CDR3 is TGTGCCAGCAGCCCACTGAAGGACTCGCCCCACACCGGGGAGCTGTTTTTT. It yields the protein CASSPLKDSPHTGELFF.